This T cell receptor (beta chain) originates from a study of cytomegalovirus exposure and HLA in healthy donors. V dropped 4 bases and J dropped 7 bases, with 11 bases sitting between them. CDR1 and CDR2 from the germline V gene are SGHKS and YYEKEE (reference sequence). The CDR3 spans 13 residues. The PCR contained 60 Vbeta and 13 Jbeta primers. Clones were read by immunoSEQ multiplex PCR, and TCRdb kept only the in-frame ones, dropping some. In the table there are about 82,000 clones, around 68% of which are singletons. The chain combines TRBV5-5 with TRBJ1-4; D is uncertain. Sequencing was done on a sample of PBMCs. The origin of this receptor is a man younger than 45 in good health and CMV-seropositive. CDR3 region: CASSMGLGEKLFF. In nucleotides, the CDR3 is TGTGCCAGCAGCATGGGTCTCGGTGAAAAACTGTTTTTT.